This is a list of T cell receptor beta chains from one sample in a study of siplizumab effects on memory and regulatory T cells. This table comes from immunoSEQ multiplex PCR, and its TCRdb copy is limited to in-frame clones, with some not included. Of 100,000 or so clones in the sample, 80% to 95% were seen once. Sequencing used non-Treg CD4+ T cells sorted from blood. These receptors were obtained from a human donor in good health. CDR3s include the opening cysteine and the closing phenylalanine or tryptophan. A D gene is named only where the DNA matches it firmly. Size tells how often a clone was seen (once, few, many) or the class of an expanded clone, and some rows leave it out.

v_gene	d_gene	abundance	j_gene	CDR3nt	CDR3aa
TRBV7-9	.	.	TRBJ2-7	TGTGCCAGCAGCTTACCACAGGGATCCAAGGACGAGCAGTACTTC	CASSLPQGSKDEQYF
TRBV28	.	.	TRBJ1-3	TGTGCCAGCAGTCCTTCCTCCTCTGGAAACACCATATATTTT	CASSPSSSGNTIYF
TRBV10-3	TRBD1	.	TRBJ2-1	TGTGCCATCAGGGGACAGGGGAATGAGCAGTTCTTC	CAIRGQGNEQFF
TRBV6-6	TRBD1	.	TRBJ2-6	TGTGCCAGCAGTTCCCGGACAGGGACTGGGGCCAACGTCCTGACTTTC	CASSSRTGTGANVLTF
TRBV27	.	.	TRBJ2-3	TGTGCCAGCAGGCAGGGGTTACACACAGATACGCAGTATTTT	CASRQGLHTDTQYF
TRBV2	.	.	TRBJ2-3	TGTGCCAGCAGTGAGGAGGGGCAGCGACTTCAGTATTTT	CASSEEGQRLQYF
TRBV28	.	.	TRBJ2-6	TGTGCCAGCAGTTTATGGGGTAGGCTTGTAGAACGAGATGGGGCCAACGTCCTGACTTTC	CASSLWGRLVERDGANVLTF
TRBV5-5	.	.	TRBJ2-5	TGTGCCAGCAGCTTTGACTGGACAGCCACCCAGTACTTC	CASSFDWTATQYF
TRBV15	.	.	TRBJ2-7	TGTGCCACCAGCACTGACACCGAGCAGTACTTC	CATSTDTEQYF
TRBV19	.	.	TRBJ1-1	TGTGCCAGTAGAACGAATACGGGGGGGACTGAAGCTTTCTTT	CASRTNTGGTEAFF
TRBV18	.	.	TRBJ1-3	TGTGCCAGCTCACCACCGGGTACGGGGGGGATCTCTGGAAACACCATATATTTT	CASSPPGTGGISGNTIYF
TRBV23-1	.	.	TRBJ1-1	TGCGCCAGCAAAGGGGGGAGGACTGAAGCTTTCTTT	CASKGGRTEAFF
TRBV28	.	.	TRBJ2-7	TGTGCCAGCAGTACCTACCTAGGGGAGCAGTACTTC	CASSTYLGEQYF
TRBV6-1	.	.	TRBJ2-5	TGTGCCAGCAGTGTAGGGGAGACCCAGTACTTC	CASSVGETQYF
TRBV5-1	TRBD1	once	TRBJ1-1	TGCGCCAGCAGCGTCGAGACAGGGGGCCCTAACACTGAAGCTTTCTTT	CASSVETGGPNTEAFF
TRBV6-6	.	.	TRBJ1-6	TGTGCCAGCAGTTACTCAGGGAATTCACCCCTCCACTTT	CASSYSGNSPLHF
TRBV9	TRBD2	once	TRBJ2-1	TGTGCCAGCAGGCCCCCGGGACTACAAAACAATGAGCAGTTCTTC	CASRPPGLQNNEQFF
TRBV4-3	.	.	TRBJ1-5	TGCGCCAGCAGCCAGGGTAGGAGCAATCAGCCCCAGCATTTT	CASSQGRSNQPQHF
TRBV19	TRBD1	.	TRBJ1-1	TGTGCCAGTAGCCCCAGGGGGGGGAAATCCCTGACTGAAGCTTTCTTT	CASSPRGGKSLTEAFF
TRBV2	.	.	TRBJ2-7	TGTGCCAGCAGTGGAGGGGGGTACGAGCAGTACTTC	CASSGGGYEQYF
TRBV19	.	.	TRBJ1-2	TGTGCCAGTAGTGGGCCCCAAGGGTATGGCTACACCTTC	CASSGPQGYGYTF
TRBV28	.	.	TRBJ1-2	TGTGCCAGCGAAGGACAGCACTATGGCTACACCTTC	CASEGQHYGYTF
TRBV30	TRBD1	.	TRBJ1-6	TGTGCCTGGAGGGGACAGGGGGGGTCACCCCTCCACTTT	CAWRGQGGSPLHF
TRBV7-2	TRBD2	.	TRBJ2-7	TGTGCCAGCAGCATAGCGGGGCCCCCCTACGAGCAGTACTTC	CASSIAGPPYEQYF
TRBV6-1	.	.	TRBJ2-5	TGTGCCAGCAGTGAATTCATCACAGGGATGGGAGAGACCCAGTACTTC	CASSEFITGMGETQYF
TRBV21-1	.	.	TRBJ2-3	TGTGCCAGCAGCGCAGGGACTAGCGGGCCCAGAAGAGTAGATACGCAGTATTTT	CASSAGTSGPRRVDTQYF
TRBV7-2	.	.	TRBJ2-1	TGTGCCAGCAGCCCGGGTAGCGCCTACAATGAGCAGTTCTTC	CASSPGSAYNEQFF
TRBV7-9	.	.	TRBJ2-3	TGTGCCAGCAGCTTGTTGTGGGATACGCAGTATTTT	CASSLLWDTQYF
TRBV30	.	.	TRBJ2-5	TGTGCCTGGAGTCCTACTAGCCGGGAGACCCAGTACTTC	CAWSPTSRETQYF
TRBV27	.	.	TRBJ1-6	TGTGCCAGCAGTTTAGCACAGAATAATTCACCCCTCCACTTT	CASSLAQNNSPLHF
TRBV30	.	.	TRBJ1-1	TGTGCCTGGAGTGTACGATTTTCTGAAGCTTTCTTT	CAWSVRFSEAFF
TRBV6-5	.	.	TRBJ2-5	TGTGCCAGCAGTAACGGACTATCTGGGTGGGAGCAGTACTTC	CASSNGLSGWEQYF
TRBV5-5	TRBD1	.	TRBJ1-6	TGTGCCAGCAGCTGGGACAGAGACTATAATTCACCCCTCCACTTT	CASSWDRDYNSPLHF
TRBV7-9	TRBD1	once	TRBJ2-3	TGTGCCAGCAGCTTACACGGGACAGAATCAGATACGCAGTATTTT	CASSLHGTESDTQYF
TRBV5-1	TRBD1	.	TRBJ2-1	TGCGCCAGCAGTCCGGACAGGGGAGTCTCCTACAATGAGCAGTTCTTC	CASSPDRGVSYNEQFF
TRBV7-2	TRBD1	.	TRBJ1-6	TGTGCCAGCAGCTACCGACAGGGGACTTCACCCCTCCACTTT	CASSYRQGTSPLHF
TRBV6-4	.	.	TRBJ1-1	TGTGCCAGCAGTGACGACCGGGGGGGAGACACTGAAGCTTTCTTT	CASSDDRGGDTEAFF